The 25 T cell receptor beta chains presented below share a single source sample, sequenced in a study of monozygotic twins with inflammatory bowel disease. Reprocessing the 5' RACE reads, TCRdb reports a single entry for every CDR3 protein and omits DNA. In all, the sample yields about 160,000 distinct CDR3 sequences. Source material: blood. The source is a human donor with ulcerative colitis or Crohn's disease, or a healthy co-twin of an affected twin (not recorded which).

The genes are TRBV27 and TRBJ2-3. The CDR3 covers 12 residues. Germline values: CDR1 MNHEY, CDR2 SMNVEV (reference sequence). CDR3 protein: CASSLNYQTQYF.

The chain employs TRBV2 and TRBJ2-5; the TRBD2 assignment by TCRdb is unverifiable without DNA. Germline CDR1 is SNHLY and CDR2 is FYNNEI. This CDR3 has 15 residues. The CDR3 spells CASTWTSGGPEIQYF.

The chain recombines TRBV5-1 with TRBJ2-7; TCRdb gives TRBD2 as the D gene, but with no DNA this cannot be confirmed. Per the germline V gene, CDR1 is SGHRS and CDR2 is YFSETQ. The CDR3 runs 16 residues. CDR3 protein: CASSLGPLAPTYEQYF.

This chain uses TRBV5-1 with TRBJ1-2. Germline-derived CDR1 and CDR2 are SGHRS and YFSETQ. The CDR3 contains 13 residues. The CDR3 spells CASSPSGPRGYTF.

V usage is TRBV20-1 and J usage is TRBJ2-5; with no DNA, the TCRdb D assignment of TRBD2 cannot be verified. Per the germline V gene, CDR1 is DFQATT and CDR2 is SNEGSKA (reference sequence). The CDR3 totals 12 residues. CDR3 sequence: CSVRAGEETQYF.

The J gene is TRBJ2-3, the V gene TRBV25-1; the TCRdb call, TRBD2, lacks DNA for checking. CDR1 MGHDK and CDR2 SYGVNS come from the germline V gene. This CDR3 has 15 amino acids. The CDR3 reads CASSDPSGGADTQYF. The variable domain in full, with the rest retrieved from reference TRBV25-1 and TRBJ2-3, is EADIYQTPRYLVIGTGKKITLECSQTMGHDKMYWYQQDPGMELHLIHYSYGVNSTEKGDLSSESTVSRIRTEHFPLTLESARPSHTSQYLCASSDPSGGADTQYFGPGTRLTVL.

The CDR3 here is CASSLPRGGTDTQYF. This rearrangement joins TRBV5-4 to TRBJ2-3; TCRdb gives TRBD1 as the D gene, but with no DNA this cannot be confirmed. CDR1 is SGHNT, CDR2 YYREEE, per germline (reference sequence). This CDR3 has 15 residues.

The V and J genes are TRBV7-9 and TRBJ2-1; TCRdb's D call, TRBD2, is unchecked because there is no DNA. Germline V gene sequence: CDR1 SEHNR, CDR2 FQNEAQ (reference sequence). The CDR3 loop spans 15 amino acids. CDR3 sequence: CASDGGQGKYNEQFF.

The CDR3: CASRVFGNTGELFF. The genes are TRBV19 and TRBJ2-2. This CDR3 is 14 amino acids long. CDR1 and CDR2 from the germline V gene are LNHDA and SQIVND (reference sequence).

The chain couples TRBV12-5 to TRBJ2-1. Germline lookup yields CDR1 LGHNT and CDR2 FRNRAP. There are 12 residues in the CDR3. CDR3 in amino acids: CASGFGQIEQFF.

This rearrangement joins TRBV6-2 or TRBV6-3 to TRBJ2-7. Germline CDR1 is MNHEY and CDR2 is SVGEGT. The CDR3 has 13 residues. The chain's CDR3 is CASSYSNLYEQYF.

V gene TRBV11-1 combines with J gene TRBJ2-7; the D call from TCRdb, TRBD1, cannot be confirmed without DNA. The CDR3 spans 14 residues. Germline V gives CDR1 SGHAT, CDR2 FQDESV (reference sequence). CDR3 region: CASSLRTGSYEQYF.

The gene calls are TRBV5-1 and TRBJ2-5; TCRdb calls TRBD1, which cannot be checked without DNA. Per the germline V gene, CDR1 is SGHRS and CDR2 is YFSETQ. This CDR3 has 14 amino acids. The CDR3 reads CASSPQRGRETQYF.

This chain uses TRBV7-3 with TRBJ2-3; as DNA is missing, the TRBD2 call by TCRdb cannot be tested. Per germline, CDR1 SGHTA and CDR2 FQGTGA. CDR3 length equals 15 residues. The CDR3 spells CASSRLAGGPDTQYF.

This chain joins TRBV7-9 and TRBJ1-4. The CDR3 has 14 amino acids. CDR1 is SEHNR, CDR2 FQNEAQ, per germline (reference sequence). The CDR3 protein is CASSLEETHEKLFF.

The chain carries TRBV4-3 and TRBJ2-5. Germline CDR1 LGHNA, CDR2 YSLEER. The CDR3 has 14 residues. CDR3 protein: CASSQERSQETQYF.

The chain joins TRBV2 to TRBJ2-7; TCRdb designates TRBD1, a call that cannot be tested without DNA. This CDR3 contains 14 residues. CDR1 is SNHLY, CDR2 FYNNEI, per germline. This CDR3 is CASNVDRTAYEQYF.

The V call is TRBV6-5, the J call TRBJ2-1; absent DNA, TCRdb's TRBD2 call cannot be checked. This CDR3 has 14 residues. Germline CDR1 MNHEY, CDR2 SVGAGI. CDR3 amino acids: CASSYRGKHNEQFF.

CDR3 protein: CSASHLTWAYGYTF. The chain links TRBV20-1 to TRBJ1-2. The CDR3 spans 14 residues. In germline, CDR1 is DFQATT, CDR2 SNEGSKA (reference sequence).

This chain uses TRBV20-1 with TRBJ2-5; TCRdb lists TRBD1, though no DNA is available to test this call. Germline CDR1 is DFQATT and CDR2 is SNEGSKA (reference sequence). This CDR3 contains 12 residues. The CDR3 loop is CSASSGGQTQYF.

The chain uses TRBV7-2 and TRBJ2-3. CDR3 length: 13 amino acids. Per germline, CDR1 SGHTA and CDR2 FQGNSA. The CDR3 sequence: CASSLAGLDTQYF.

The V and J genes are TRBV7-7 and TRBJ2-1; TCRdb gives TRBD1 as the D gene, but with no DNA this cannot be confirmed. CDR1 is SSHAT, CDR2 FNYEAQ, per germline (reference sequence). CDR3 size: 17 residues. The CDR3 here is CASSAGSWQGAYNEQFF.

Here the CDR3 reads CASSQDGLAEYNEQFF. The V call is TRBV4-3, the J call TRBJ2-1; the TRBD2 assignment by TCRdb is unverifiable without DNA. Germline V gene sequence: CDR1 LGHNA, CDR2 YSLEER. The CDR3 spans 16 residues.

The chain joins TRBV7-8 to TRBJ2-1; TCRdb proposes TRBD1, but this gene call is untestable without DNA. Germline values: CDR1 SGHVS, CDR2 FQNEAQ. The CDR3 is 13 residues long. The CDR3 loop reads CASSQAGVGEQFF.

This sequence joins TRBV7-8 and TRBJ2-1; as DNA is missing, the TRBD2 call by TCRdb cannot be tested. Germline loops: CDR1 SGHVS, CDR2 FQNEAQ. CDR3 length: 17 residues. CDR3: CASSLGASGFIYNEQFF.